This TCR beta chain was profiled in a study of blood T cell repertoires in COVID-19. Study context: The study drew acute and convalescent COVID-19 samples from the United States, Italy and Spain. In each case, the material was cDNA or gDNA derived from T cells, B-cell-depleted T cells, or PBMCs.

Germline V gene sequence: CDR1 SEHNR, CDR2 FQNEAQ (reference sequence). The CDR3 contains 15 residues. The V and J ends lost 5 bases and 0 bases, in that order; junction bases with no gene match: 4. Authors' processing steps: Estimated nucleated cell counts came from reference gene primer amplification. Some clones are missing from TCRdb's copy, which holds only in-frame ones; the method was immunoSEQ multiplex PCR. That table gives V, J and clone size, and the DNA gave D and trimming. The table records about 340,000 clones, 86% of them present only once. This clone has just one count. The rearrangement joins TRBV7-9 to TRBJ2-1; 7 bases are a match to TRBD2. This TCR derives from a woman between 35 and 50 years old with acute COVID-19. Sequencing was carried out using PBMCs or T cells enriched from blood (not recorded which). In nucleotides, the CDR3 is TGTGCCAGCAGCCGGGGGAGGGCCTCCTACAATGAGCAGTTCTTC. Translated: CASSRGRASYNEQFF.